The 13 T cell receptor beta chains listed next were all sequenced from one sample in a study of T cell responses to AZD1222 COVID-19 vaccine (TCRdb year 2021). The time point tag for this specimen amounts to: baseline before first vaccination. Libraries were constructed by the immunoSEQ multiplex PCR assay. This immuneACCESS table, as held by TCRdb, lists in-frame sequences with V and J called but not all clones. Of the missing ones, under half trace to an unresolved V gene in checked studies; the others have no known cause. For this sample there are roughly 120,000 clones; over 75% appear just once. The ten largest clones add up to more than 3% of the sample. The sequences come from peripheral blood, collected on day 0 of AZD1222 vaccination. The receptor set was obtained from an adult in good health.

This sequence joins TRBV4-2 and TRBJ2-2; 9 nucleotides agree with TRBD2. Germline CDR1 is LGHNA and CDR2 is YNFKEQ. Unmatched junction bases numbered 14, after V lost 1 base and J lost 5 bases. CDR3 length: 19 amino acids. The CDR3 protein is CASSQVRALKRGDTGELFF. As DNA, the CDR3 is TGTGCCAGCAGCCAAGTCCGGGCGTTGAAGCGGGGGGATACCGGGGAGCTGTTTTTT.

This clone was counted a single time. The genes are TRBV9 and TRBJ1-4; unclear D gene. CDR3 length: 13 residues. Per the germline V gene, CDR1 is SGDLS and CDR2 is YYNGEE. V shed 4 bases and J shed 5 bases, with 9 bases lying between them. The CDR3: CASSLNLNEKLFF. CDR3 DNA sequence: TGTGCCAGCAGCCTAAACCTGAATGAAAAACTGTTTTTT.

The chain employs TRBV28 and TRBJ1-3; D is unclear. There are 14 residues in the CDR3. The V and J ends lost 3 bases and 0 bases respectively, with 6 bases between them. Germline V lookup: CDR1 MDHEN, CDR2 SYDVKM. The chain's CDR3 is CASSFANSGNTIYF. CDR3 sequence (DNA): TGTGCCAGCAGTTTTGCCAACTCTGGAAACACCATATATTTT.

This chain links TRBV7-2 with TRBJ2-7, with 14 bases fitting TRBD2. J lost 5 bases, V lost 6 bases, and 6 bases had no gene match. The germline V gene encodes CDR1 SGHTA and CDR2 FQGNSA. The CDR3 runs to 15 residues. The CDR3 is CASSRTSGGSHEQYF. The CDR3 nucleotides are TGTGCCAGCAGTCGGACTAGCGGGGGGTCCCACGAGCAGTACTTC.

The chain combines TRBV7-2 with TRBJ2-2; D is perhaps TRBD2 (5 bases). V lost 2 bases and J 8 bases, leaving 15 bases between the germline ends. This CDR3 comprises 15 residues. Germline-derived CDR1 and CDR2 are SGHTA and FQGNSA. The CDR3 loop reads CASSLLDSSAGELFF. DNA of the CDR3: TGTGCCAGCAGCTTATTGGACTCCTCGGCGGGGGAGCTGTTTTTT.

The rearrangement uses TRBV27 and TRBJ1-4; D unclear. The germline V gene has CDR1 MNHEY and CDR2 SMNVEV (reference sequence). V gave up 3 bases and J gave up 11 bases, with 7 bases separating them. There are 11 residues in the CDR3. The CDR3 nucleotides read TGTGCCAGCAGTTTCAGCGGGAAACTGTTTTTT. Translation gives CASSFSGKLFF.

The chain employs TRBV18 and TRBJ1-6; tentatively, D is TRBD1 (6 bases). V lost 6 bases and J 10 bases, leaving 16 bases between the germline ends. Germline CDR1 reads KGHSH; CDR2 reads LQKENI. This CDR3 comprises 14 residues. CDR3 bases: TGTGCCAGCTCCCCGACAGGTGATGGGTCACCCCTCCACTTT. The encoded protein is CASSPTGDGSPLHF.

The chain combines TRBV10-2 with TRBJ1-2; D is ambiguous. Germline CDR1 and CDR2: WSHSY and SAAADI. Trimming took 8 bases from V and 0 from J, leaving 13 bases between them. The CDR3 extends over 14 amino acids. The CDR3 loop reads CASGEGYPNYGYTF. DNA of the CDR3: TGCGCCAGCGGCGAAGGTTATCCTAACTATGGCTACACCTTC.

The V and J genes are TRBV7-9 and TRBJ1-2; TRBD1 matches at 12 bases. Unmatched junction bases numbered 8, after V lost 4 bases and J lost 5 bases. CDR1 and CDR2 (germline): SEHNR, FQNEAQ (reference sequence). The CDR3 is made up of 16 amino acids. In DNA, the CDR3 is TGTGCCAGCAGCTCCCGGGACAGGGGGCGATCATATGGCTACACCTTC. Translated: CASSSRDRGRSYGYTF.

The chain uses TRBV7-9 and TRBJ1-1; 8 nucleotides agree with TRBD1. Germline V gives CDR1 SEHNR, CDR2 FQNEAQ (reference sequence). The ends lost 4 bases at V and 6 bases at J; junction bases unmatched: 7. The length of the CDR3 is 14 residues. Here the CDR3 reads CASSSTGEQAEAFF. The CDR3 nucleotides are TGTGCCAGCAGCTCGACAGGGGAACAGGCTGAAGCTTTCTTT.

This clone was recorded a few times. This chain uses TRBV19 with TRBJ2-4; D is possibly TRBD1 (5 bases). Per the germline V gene, CDR1 is LNHDA and CDR2 is SQIVND (reference sequence). The CDR3 covers 14 residues. The V end lost 7 bases, the J end lost 3 bases, and 13 bases lay between the germline ends. The CDR3 DNA reads TGTGCCAGTACCCTAACAGGAGTCAAAAACATTCAGTACTTC. The encoded protein is CASTLTGVKNIQYF.

The chain couples TRBV7-9 to TRBJ2-5; D unresolved. This CDR3 has 11 residues. Germline V gene data show CDR1 as SEHNR and CDR2 as FQNEAQ (reference sequence). Deletions cut 8 bases from V and 7 bases from J, with 11 bases between. The CDR3 loop reads CASLVSGTQYF. The CDR3 nucleotides are TGTGCCAGCCTAGTATCGGGGACCCAGTACTTC.

As DNA, the CDR3 is TGTGCCAGTGGCGACAGGGGTGCCTACGAGCAGTACTTC. It codes for CASGDRGAYEQYF. The V gene is TRBV19, the J gene TRBJ2-7; 8 nucleotides align to TRBD1. The length of the CDR3 is 13 residues. The V segment lost 8 bases and the J segment 2 bases; nucleotides outside the gene matches: 5. Per germline, CDR1 LNHDA and CDR2 SQIVND (reference sequence).